The T cell receptor beta chain described here comes from a study of glioma-infiltrating T cells. Overall study results and limits: Tissue and blood shared very few CDR3 sequences. Non-neoplastic patients had below-expected tissue-blood divergence, while all gliomas exceeded expectation.

The iRepertoire nested amplicon-rescue multiplex PCR amplified TCR alpha and beta CDR3s from RNA. TCRdb ran MiXCR on the multiplex PCR reads and lists one entry per CDR3 protein. Among fewer than 110,000 distinct CDR3 sequences, under 30% were seen once, and the ten largest hold 40% to 45%. Germline V gene sequence: CDR1 DFQATT, CDR2 SNEGSKA (reference sequence). The CDR3 sequence is 14 residues long. This clonotype was observed many times. Its antigen is unidentified. The chain joins TRBV20-1 to TRBJ2-3, with D perhaps TRBD2 (6 bases). Material: glioma tissue, nonneoplastic brain tissue, or PBMCs (not recorded which). The clonotype originates from a human donor with low-grade glioma or glioblastoma, undergoing nonglioma brain surgery, or in good health (not recorded which). The CDR3 region has the DNA TGCAGCGGCCGAGGCGGCGGGAACACAGATACGCAGTATTTT. Its translation: CSGRGGGNTDTQYF.